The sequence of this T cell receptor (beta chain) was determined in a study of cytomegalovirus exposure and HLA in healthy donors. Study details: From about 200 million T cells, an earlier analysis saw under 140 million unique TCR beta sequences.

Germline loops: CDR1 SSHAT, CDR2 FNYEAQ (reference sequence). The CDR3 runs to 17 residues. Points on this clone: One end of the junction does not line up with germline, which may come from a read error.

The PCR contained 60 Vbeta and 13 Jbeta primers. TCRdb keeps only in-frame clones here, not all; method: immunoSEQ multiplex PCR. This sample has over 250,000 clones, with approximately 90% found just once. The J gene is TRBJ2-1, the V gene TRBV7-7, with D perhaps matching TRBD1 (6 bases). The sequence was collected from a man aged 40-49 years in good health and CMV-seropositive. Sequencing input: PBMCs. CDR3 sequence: CASSLMSRGRSYNEQFF. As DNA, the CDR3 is TGTGCTAGCAGCTTAATGAGCAGGGGCCGCTCCTACAATGAGCAGTTCTTC.